This T cell receptor beta chain is from a study of blood T cell repertoires in COVID-19. Study-wide background: The samples span acute and convalescent COVID-19 from the United States, Italy and Spain. T cells, B-cell-depleted T cells, or PBMCs provided the cDNA or gDNA that served as material.

The CDR3 consists of 14 residues. Per the germline V gene, CDR1 is SGDLS and CDR2 is YYNGEE. V lost 4 bases, J lost 0 bases, and 3 bases stayed unmatched. This study enrolled people aged about 18 to 90 from 24 US geographic areas. How the authors handled the data: From reference gene primer amplification, estimates of nucleated cell counts were derived. Data came from immunoSEQ multiplex PCR; TCRdb stores just in-frame clones and leaves some out. D and trimming were read from the DNA, whereas the V and J calls and clone size are those reported in that table. The sample lists about 130,000 clones, roughly 80% occurring once.

This receptor was identified in a man aged 45-60 years who had recovered from COVID-19. The chain couples TRBV9 to TRBJ1-1, with 7 bases aligning to TRBD1. Sequenced: PBMCs or T cells enriched from blood (not recorded which). The CDR3 nucleotides read TGTGCCAGCAGCACCGGACAGGTGAACACTGAAGCTTTCTTT. Its translation: CASSTGQVNTEAFF. Together with reference TRBV9 and TRBJ1-1, the CDR3 gives the full variable domain: DSGVTQTPKHLITATGQRVTLRCSPRSGDLSVYWYQQSLDQGLQFLIQYYNGEERAKGNILERFSAQQFPDLHSELNLSSLELGDSALYFCASSTGQVNTEAFFGQGTRLTVV.